The entry below gives a single T cell receptor beta chain sequence along with its context. Antigen specificity is unknown. The data were taken from a study of PD-1 blockade in classical Hodgkin lymphoma. Study background: The study gave patients nivolumab 3 mg/kg intravenously every 2 weeks. The study's findings and limits: Only CD4+ TCR diversity, not CD8+, had risen significantly by C4D1. Baseline TCR diversity was reportedly lower in newly diagnosed patients than healthy donors.

Relapse after autologous stem cell transplantation occurred in every patient, and brentuximab vedotin exposure varied. Patients showed best responses of complete response, partial response or progressive disease. Sequencing was performed with immunoSEQ multiplex PCR; in TCRdb, only in-frame clones are kept and a portion is missing. The sample records roughly 12,000 clones, 75% being singletons. Between the trimmed V and J ends, which lost 5 bases and 8 bases, there was a span of 10 bases. This CDR3 has 12 amino acids. Looked up from germline, CDR1 is SGHTA and CDR2 is FQGNSA. This TCR came from a human donor with classical Hodgkin lymphoma. Specimen: peripheral blood mononuclear cells (PBMCs), collected at baseline. J is TRBJ1-5 and V is TRBV7-2; D is perhaps TRBD1 (6 bases). CDR3: CASSLQGKPQHF. CDR3 nucleotide sequence: TGTGCCAGCAGCCTTCAGGGGAAGCCCCAGCATTTT.